These 21 T cell receptor beta chains were all obtained from the same sample, sequenced in a study of T cell responses to AZD1222 COVID-19 vaccine. Sequencing was performed with immunoSEQ multiplex PCR; in TCRdb, only in-frame clones are kept and a portion is missing. The sample yields tens of thousands of clones, 89% seen once. The sequences come from peripheral blood, collected 28 days after the second AZD1222 dose. Every receptor here comes from an adult who received the AZD1222 COVID-19 vaccine.

The chain is built from TRBV4-3 and TRBJ1-1, with a possible D match to TRBD1 (5 bases). CDR3 length equals 15 residues. Per germline, CDR1 LGHNA and CDR2 YSLEER. The V end was cut by 4 bases, the J end by 5 bases, with 17 bases between. The CDR3 region is CASSPRAGLGTEAFF. CDR3 DNA sequence: TGCGCCAGCAGCCCTCGGGCGGGACTGGGAACTGAAGCTTTCTTT.

This clone was counted between two and nine times. The chain joins TRBV7-9 to TRBJ1-4; D remains unclear. The V end lost 6 bases, the J end lost 8 bases, and 7 bases lay between the germline ends. The CDR3 sequence is 11 residues long. Germline lookup yields CDR1 SEHNR and CDR2 FQNEAQ (reference sequence). CDR3 coding DNA: TGTGCCAGCAGTACGGGGGAAAAACTGTTTTTT. Protein product: CASSTGEKLFF.

The V and J genes are TRBV2 and TRBJ2-3, with D possibly being TRBD1 (5 bases). CDR1 is SNHLY, CDR2 FYNNEI, per germline. This CDR3 spans 13 amino acids. The germline V and J ends were trimmed by 6 bases and 2 bases, with 9 bases remaining between them. The CDR3 nucleotides are TGTGCCAGCAGGCCGGACACCACAGATACGCAGTATTTT. Amino acid sequence: CASRPDTTDTQYF.

The chain joins TRBV20-1 to TRBJ2-1; either TRBD1 or TRBD2 may fit D (6 bases each). CDR3 length: 10 residues. The V gene's germline CDR1 is DFQATT and CDR2 SNEGSKA (reference sequence). Trimming took off 7 bases at V and 6 bases at J, with 7 bases between the two ends. This CDR3 reads CSGGANEQFF. CDR3 DNA sequence: TGCAGTGGGGGGGCCAATGAGCAGTTCTTC.

The chain joins TRBV5-4 to TRBJ2-5; 12 bases line up with TRBD2. V shed 4 bases, J shed 1 base, and the junction held 2 bases outside the gene matches. This CDR3 comprises 15 residues. From germline, CDR1 is SGHNT and CDR2 YYREEE (reference sequence). The CDR3 bases are TGTGCCAGCAGCACGGGACTAGCGGGCCAAGAGACCCAGTACTTC. This encodes CASSTGLAGQETQYF. Based on the CDR3 plus reference TRBV5-4 and TRBJ2-5, the full variable domain is ETGVTQSPTHLIKTRGQQVTLRCSSQSGHNTVSWYQQALGQGPQFIFQYYREEENGRGNFPPRFSGLQFPNYSSELNVNALELDDSALYLCASSTGLAGQETQYFGPGTRLLVL.

The genes are TRBV5-1 and TRBJ2-7; either TRBD1 or TRBD2 may supply D (5 bases each). The CDR3 has 14 amino acids. Germline assignment: CDR1 SGHRS and CDR2 YFSETQ. V was trimmed by 5 bases and J by 1 base, leaving 13 bases between them. The CDR3 spells CASRREGQSYEQYF. Written as DNA, the CDR3 is TGCGCCAGCAGACGCGAGGGGCAGTCCTACGAGCAGTACTTC.

V is TRBV29-1 and J is TRBJ2-5; no clear D. CDR1 and CDR2 (germline): SQVTM, ANQGSEA. This CDR3 comprises 14 residues. V dropped 5 bases and J dropped 1 base, with 14 bases sitting between them. The CDR3: CSVLAGQVQETQYF. The CDR3 region has the DNA TGCAGCGTTCTGGCAGGCCAAGTCCAAGAGACCCAGTACTTC.

This clone was counted between two and nine times. The chain recombines TRBV6-5 with TRBJ2-7; 11 bases fit TRBD1. Trimming took 10 bases from V and 4 from J; bases not matched to a gene: 9. Germline CDR1 and CDR2: MNHEY and SVGAGI. The CDR3 has 14 residues. The CDR3 loop reads CATKAGQGGYEQYF. Written as DNA, the CDR3 is TGTGCCACCAAGGCGGGACAGGGGGGGTACGAGCAGTACTTC.

The V call is TRBV5-6, the J call TRBJ2-5, with a possible D match to TRBD1 (6 bases). CDR3 size: 16 residues. The V gene lost 5 bases and the J gene lost 2 bases, with 19 bases spanning the gap. The germline V gene encodes CDR1 SGHDT and CDR2 YYEEEE. This CDR3 is CASSLTSRTVQETQYF. CDR3 nucleotides: TGTGCCAGCAGTCTCACCTCCCGGACAGTACAAGAGACCCAGTACTTC.

The chain joins TRBV6-1 to TRBJ2-7, with 7 bases identical to TRBD1. The CDR3 is made up of 16 amino acids. The V and J ends lost 4 bases and 0 bases, in that order; junction bases with no gene match: 9. Germline V gene lookup returns CDR1 MNHNS and CDR2 SASEGT. The CDR3 spells CASSVSVAGGSYEQYF. CDR3 DNA sequence: TGTGCCAGCAGTGTATCCGTTGCAGGGGGCTCCTACGAGCAGTACTTC.

The CDR3 coding sequence is TGTGCCAGCAGCCTTAAGGGGGACCAGCCCCAGCATTTT. Protein: CASSLKGDQPQHF. The chain joins TRBV7-2 to TRBJ1-5, with D perhaps TRBD1 (6 bases). The V end was cut by 5 bases, the J end by 7 bases, with 12 bases between. Germline V gene lookup returns CDR1 SGHTA and CDR2 FQGNSA. The CDR3 covers 13 residues.

This CDR3 is CASTFRAYTGELFF. CDR3 bases: TGTGCCAGCACATTCCGGGCCTACACCGGGGAGCTGTTTTTT. This chain joins TRBV5-6 and TRBJ2-2, with D unresolved. This CDR3 comprises 14 residues. Germline CDR1 and CDR2: SGHDT and YYEEEE. The V end was cut by 6 bases, the J end by 3 bases, with 12 bases between. Variable domain in full (rest from reference TRBV5-6 and TRBJ2-2): DAGVTQSPTHLIKTRGQQVTLRCSPKSGHDTVSWYQQALGQGPQFIFQYYEEEERQRGNFPDRFSGHQFPNYSSELNVNALLLGDSALYLCASTFRAYTGELFFGEGSRLTVL.

The chain is built from TRBV9 and TRBJ1-2, with D tentatively TRBD1 (5 bases). This CDR3 spans 14 amino acids. Per germline, CDR1 SGDLS and CDR2 YYNGEE. Trimming took 4 bases from V and 6 from J, leaving 16 bases between them. CDR3 sequence: CASSTRDLLNGYTF. In nucleotides, the CDR3 is TGTGCCAGCAGCACCCGGGACCTCTTGAATGGCTACACCTTC. Full variable domain (rest looked up from reference TRBV9 and TRBJ1-2): DSGVTQTPKHLITATGQRVTLRCSPRSGDLSVYWYQQSLDQGLQFLIQYYNGEERAKGNILERFSAQQFPDLHSELNLSSLELGDSALYFCASSTRDLLNGYTFGSGTRLTVV.

This chain connects TRBV10-1 to TRBJ2-3; D assignment may be TRBD1 or TRBD2 (5 bases each). Germline V CDR1 and CDR2: WNHNN, SYGVQD (reference sequence). This CDR3 contains 13 residues. V lost 4 bases to trimming and J lost 9 bases, with 14 bases between them. The CDR3 bases are TGCGCCAGCAGTGTGGGGGTTCAGGGCACGCAGTATTTT. Translated, it gives CASSVGVQGTQYF.

This clone has only one observation. V gene TRBV5-1 combines with J gene TRBJ2-3; D not resolved. Per germline, CDR1 SGHRS and CDR2 YFSETQ. The ends were cut back, 0 bases at V and 5 bases at J, with 7 bases in the middle. The CDR3 has 13 residues. This CDR3 is CASSLEGEDTQYF. As DNA, the CDR3 is TGCGCCAGCAGCTTGGAAGGCGAAGATACGCAGTATTTT.

The genes are TRBV7-7 and TRBJ1-4; no definite D call. Germline CDR1 reads SSHAT; CDR2 reads FNYEAQ (reference sequence). The ends were cut back, 2 bases at V and 0 bases at J, with 16 bases in the middle. The CDR3 has 18 amino acids. CDR3 nucleotide sequence: TGTGCCAGCAGCTTACTCCCCAGGACGCGAACAACTAATGAAAAACTGTTTTTT. This translates into CASSLLPRTRTTNEKLFF.

In this sample, this clone turned up once. V is TRBV5-1 and J is TRBJ1-5, with TRBD1 matching over 7 bases. Germline loops: CDR1 SGHRS, CDR2 YFSETQ. V shed 3 bases, J shed 5 bases, and the junction held 8 bases outside the gene matches. The length of the CDR3 is 15 residues. The CDR3 region has the DNA TGCGCCAGCAGCTGGGCACCAGGGGGAGATCAGCCCCAGCATTTT. Its protein is CASSWAPGGDQPQHF.

The rearrangement uses TRBV5-1 and TRBJ2-4; the D call may be TRBD1 or TRBD2 (5 bases each). CDR3 size: 16 residues. Germline CDR1 reads SGHRS; CDR2 reads YFSETQ. V was pared by 0 bases and J by 0 bases, with 10 bases between. The CDR3 spells CASSLAEGLAKNIQYF. In DNA form, the CDR3 reads TGCGCCAGCAGCTTGGCCGAGGGGCTAGCCAAAAACATTCAGTACTTC. The entire variable domain, with the rest obtained from reference TRBV5-1 and TRBJ2-4, is as follows: KAGVTQTPRYLIKTRGQQVTLSCSPISGHRSVSWYQQTPGQGLQFLFEYFSETQRNKGNFPGRFSGRQFSNSRSEMNVSTLELGDSALYLCASSLAEGLAKNIQYFGAGTRLSVL.

This chain joins TRBV5-4 and TRBJ1-3; D is possibly TRBD1 (6 bases). The CDR3 contains 16 residues. V lost 3 bases and J lost 0, with 13 bases in between. Germline V lookup: CDR1 SGHNT, CDR2 YYREEE (reference sequence). This chain's CDR3 is CASSSGQTLSGNTIYF. The DNA for the CDR3 is TGTGCCAGCAGCTCCGGACAGACCCTCTCTGGAAACACCATATATTTT.

V usage is TRBV28 and J usage is TRBJ2-3; 9 positions agree with TRBD2. CDR3 size: 16 residues. The J segment lost 5 bases and the V segment lost 1 base, leaving 7 bases of the junction unmatched. CDR1 and CDR2 (germline): MDHEN, SYDVKM. The CDR3 sequence: CASSLSWRGGKDTQYF. The CDR3 DNA follows: TGTGCCAGCAGTTTATCTTGGCGGGGGGGAAAAGATACGCAGTATTTT.

This chain uses TRBV19 with TRBJ2-3, with 11 bases aligning to TRBD2. Unmatched junction bases numbered 15, after V lost 5 bases and J lost 5 bases. CDR1 is LNHDA and CDR2 is SQIVND in the germline V gene (reference sequence). The CDR3 runs to 18 residues. Written as DNA, the CDR3 is TGTGCCAGTAGTTCCCATAGACGGACTAGCGGGTCATTAGATACGCAGTATTTT. It encodes CASSSHRRTSGSLDTQYF.